These 7 T cell receptor beta chains share one sample of origin, sequenced in a study of blood T cell repertoires in COVID-19. Profiling relied on immunoSEQ multiplex PCR, and the TCRdb table lists in-frame clones only, not all of them. The data contain around 80,000 clones, about 89% of them seen just once; the ten biggest clones take up about 0.6%. Sequenced sample: peripheral blood. Receptors originate from a man aged 60 to 75 with acute or convalescent COVID-19.

The chain employs TRBV5-1 and TRBJ1-2; 9 bases map to TRBD1. Germline loops: CDR1 SGHRS, CDR2 YFSETQ. This CDR3 is 15 amino acids long. Germline trimming cut 4 bases from V and 8 bases from J; bases unmatched to any gene: 12. This CDR3 is CASSDTLDRGYGYTF. The CDR3 bases are TGCGCCAGCAGCGACACCCTTGACAGGGGGTACGGCTACACCTTC.

The chain has TRBV6-5 and TRBJ2-7; possible D gene TRBD1, 6 bases. The germline CDR1 and CDR2 sequences are MNHEY and SVGAGI. The CDR3 runs to 14 residues. Trimming removed 6 bases from V and 1 base from J, with 13 bases in between. The CDR3 nucleotides are TGTGCCAGCAGGACACCCGGGACATCCTACGAGCAGTACTTC. Its translation: CASRTPGTSYEQYF.

This clone was found once. The chain is built from TRBV4-1 and TRBJ2-1; maybe TRBD2 (5 bases). Germline CDR1 is MGHRA and CDR2 is YSYEKL. V was cut by 1 base and J by 10 bases, with 8 bases left in between. The CDR3 has 12 amino acids. CDR3 protein: CASSQGEREQFF. For the CDR3, the DNA is TGCGCCAGCAGCCAAGGAGAGCGGGAGCAGTTCTTC.

The rearrangement uses TRBV27 and TRBJ1-1; unclear D gene. V shed 3 bases and J shed 0 bases, with 5 bases lying between them. CDR1 is MNHEY, CDR2 SMNVEV, per germline (reference sequence). The CDR3 sequence is 13 residues long. The CDR3 region is CASSFEVNTEAFF. The CDR3 bases are TGTGCCAGCAGTTTTGAGGTGAACACTGAAGCTTTCTTT.

The CDR3 here is CASSYAGQGSSPLHF. CDR3 in DNA: TGTGCCAGCAGTTACGCGGGACAGGGCAGTTCACCCCTCCACTTT. This chain connects TRBV6-5 to TRBJ1-6, with 9 bases aligning to TRBD1. Germline assignment: CDR1 MNHEY and CDR2 SVGAGI. The CDR3 is 15 residues long. Germline trimming cut 2 bases from V and 9 bases from J; bases unmatched to any gene: 5.

The chain links TRBV2 to TRBJ1-1; 7 bases map to TRBD1. Germline V gene sequence: CDR1 SNHLY, CDR2 FYNNEI. The CDR3 spans 14 residues. V was pared by 6 bases and J by 0 bases, with 4 bases of the junction left unmatched. The CDR3 sequence: CASRRQGLNTEAFF. In nucleotides, the CDR3 is TGTGCCAGCAGGCGACAGGGTTTGAACACTGAAGCTTTCTTT.

The chain is built from TRBV20-1 and TRBJ2-5, with 7 bases lining up with TRBD2. V shed 6 bases and J 2 bases; nucleotides not matched to a gene: 6. From germline, CDR1 is DFQATT and CDR2 SNEGSKA (reference sequence). This CDR3 has 13 amino acids. Written as DNA, the CDR3 is TGCAGTGCAAGTGGGAGGGGTCAAGAGACCCAGTACTTC. Protein: CSASGRGQETQYF.